The clone carrying this T cell receptor beta chain was observed a few times. Its antigen is undetermined. This record comes from a study of cytomegalovirus exposure and HLA in healthy donors. Whole-study findings and limits: Being productive about 87% or about 30% of the time was typical of most TCR beta V segments in an earlier analysis. A later analysis linked a missense variant in DCLRE1C to the trimming of TCR beta V and J genes.

The PCR made use of 60 Vbeta and 13 Jbeta primers. Method: immunoSEQ multiplex PCR; TCRdb's copy keeps in-frame clones and lacks some. Altogether fewer than 250,000 clones are present, around 73% being singletons, with the ten largest covering 3.5% to 4%. The ends lost 5 bases at V and 2 bases at J; junction bases unmatched: 9. The CDR3 spans 17 residues. Germline CDR1 is MGHRA and CDR2 is YSYEKL. The source of this sequence is a male donor in good health and CMV-seronegative. The sequenced sample consisted of PBMCs. The rearrangement uses TRBV4-1 and TRBJ2-7; 13 bases line up with TRBD2. This CDR3 is CASSSRWTSGSPYEQYF. In DNA, the CDR3 is TGCGCCAGCAGCTCGCGTTGGACTAGCGGGAGTCCCTACGAGCAGTACTTC.